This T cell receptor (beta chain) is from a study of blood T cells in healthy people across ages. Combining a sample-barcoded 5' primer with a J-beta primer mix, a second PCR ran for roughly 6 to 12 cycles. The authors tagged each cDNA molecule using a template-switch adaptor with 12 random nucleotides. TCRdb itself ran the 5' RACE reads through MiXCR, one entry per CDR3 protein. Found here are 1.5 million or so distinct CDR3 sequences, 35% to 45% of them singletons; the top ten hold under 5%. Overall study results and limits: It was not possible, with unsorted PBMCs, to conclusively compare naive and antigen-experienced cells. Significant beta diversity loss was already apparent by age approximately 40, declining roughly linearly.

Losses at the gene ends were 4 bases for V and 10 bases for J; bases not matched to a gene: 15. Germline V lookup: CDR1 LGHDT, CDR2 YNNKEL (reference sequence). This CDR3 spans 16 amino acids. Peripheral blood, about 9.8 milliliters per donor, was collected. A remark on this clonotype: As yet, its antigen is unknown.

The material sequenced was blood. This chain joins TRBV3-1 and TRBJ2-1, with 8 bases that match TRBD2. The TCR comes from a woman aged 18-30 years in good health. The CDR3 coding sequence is TGTGCCAGCAGCCTTTTACCTGCGCGGGAGGCGAACGAGCAGTTCTTC. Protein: CASSLLPAREANEQFF.